This entry lists 12 T cell receptor beta chains sequenced from one sample in a study of liver allograft versus peripheral blood T cells (dated by TCRdb to about 2020). About the study as a whole: The study compared T cell receptor repertoires found within transplanted livers against repertoires in the peripheral blood of liver transplant recipients.

The sample was run on an Illumina MiSeq. In TCRdb, the public reads were trimmed at Q25 with fastp and aligned with MiXCR, with productive beta chains retained. Duplicate CDR3 protein sequences are folded into a single record with the most common DNA and genes. Counted in this sample were 7,000 to 9,500 distinct CDR3 sequences; under 20% of them appeared once. Clones ranked in the top ten supply around 25% of the sample. These receptors were obtained from a human patient who had a liver transplant. The graft donor may be the source of some T cells after a transplant.

This clonotype is medium-sized by share. This rearrangement joins TRBV19 to TRBJ1-1, with D hard to call. V lost 3 bases to trimming and J lost 4 bases, with 9 bases between them. CDR1 LNHDA and CDR2 SQIVND come from the germline V gene (reference sequence). The length of the CDR3 is 13 residues. Here the CDR3 DNA reads TGTGCCAGTAGTATGGGCGGAGGCACTGAAGCTTTCTTT. Amino acids: CASSMGGGTEAFF. Supplemented by reference TRBV19 and TRBJ1-1, the full variable domain reads DGGITQSPKYLFRKEGQNVTLSCEQNLNHDAMYWYRQDPGQGLRLIYYSQIVNDFQKGDIAEGYSVSREKKESFPLTVTSAQKNPTAFYLCASSMGGGTEAFFGQGTRLTVV.

This clonotype was seen a handful of times. The chain has TRBV9 and TRBJ1-2, with a possible D match to TRBD1 (6 bases). The CDR3 is made up of 15 amino acids. V was cut by 3 bases and J by 6 bases, with 18 bases left in between. Germline V gene sequence: CDR1 SGDLS, CDR2 YYNGEE. Written as DNA, the CDR3 is TGTGCCAGCAGCGCCCCGGGACATCGGCGAAATGGCTACACCTTC. Encoded protein: CASSAPGHRRNGYTF. The variable domain in full, with the rest retrieved from reference TRBV9 and TRBJ1-2, is DSGVTQTPKHLITATGQRVTLRCSPRSGDLSVYWYQQSLDQGLQFLIQYYNGEERAKGNILERFSAQQFPDLHSELNLSSLELGDSALYFCASSAPGHRRNGYTFGSGTRLTVV.

This clonotype was picked up a small number of times. V is TRBV5-5 and J is TRBJ1-1, with D possibly being TRBD1 (5 bases). The ends were cut back, 4 bases at V and 1 base at J, with 8 bases in the middle. Germline values: CDR1 SGHKS, CDR2 YYEKEE (reference sequence). This CDR3 contains 13 residues. The CDR3 DNA is TGTGCCAGCAGCGGGGGACCGAACACTGAAGCTTTCTTT. Encoded protein: CASSGGPNTEAFF.

This clonotype was counted only a few times. The chain has TRBV6-2 or TRBV6-3 and TRBJ1-5; D is perhaps TRBD1 (6 bases). CDR3 length: 14 residues. CDR1 and CDR2 from the germline V gene are MNHEY and SVGEGT. V gave up 7 bases and J gave up 7 bases, with 17 bases separating them. CDR3 residues: CASKIQGNGQPQHF. The DNA of the CDR3 is TGTGCCAGCAAAATACAGGGTAATGGACAGCCCCAGCATTTT.

Points on this clonotype: With a much larger clone just one base away, this may be a read error. The chain couples TRBV28 to TRBJ2-7; no clear D gene. The CDR3 is 13 residues long. V gave up 3 bases and J gave up 0 bases, with 6 bases separating them. CDR1 and CDR2 (germline): MDHEN, SYDVKM. The CDR3 here is CASSFSASYEQYF. The CDR3 DNA follows: TGTGCCAGCAGTTTCAGCGCCTCCTACGAGCAGTACTTC.

The J gene is TRBJ1-5, the V gene TRBV27; D possibly corresponds to TRBD1 (6 bases). The germline V gene encodes CDR1 MNHEY and CDR2 SMNVEV (reference sequence). The V end was cut by 3 bases, the J end by 4 bases, with 10 bases between. This CDR3 is 14 amino acids long. The CDR3 DNA reads TGTGCCAGCAGTTTGACAGGTTCGAATCAGCCCCAGCATTTT. It encodes CASSLTGSNQPQHF.

Regarding this clonotype: This may be a read error: a much more frequent sequence differs by one nucleotide. The chain is built from TRBV5-3 and TRBJ2-2, with a weak D call TRBD1 (6 bases). TRBV5-3 is an ORF for which the function is uncertain. The CDR3 consists of 16 residues. V was cut by 3 bases and J by 4 bases, with 16 bases left in between. CDR3 protein: CARSWYRASSTGELFF. CDR3 nucleotide sequence: TGTGCCAGAAGCTGGTACAGGGCGTCGAGCACCGGGGAGCTGTTTTTT.

This clonotype was found a few times. The chain carries TRBV12-3 or TRBV12-4 and TRBJ1-1; D is unresolved. This CDR3 is built from 13 residues. Trimming took 3 bases from V and 0 from J, leaving 5 bases between them. The CDR3 nucleotides are TGTGCCAGCAGTTTCAGTTTGAACACTGAAGCTTTCTTT. It codes for CASSFSLNTEAFF.

This sequence joins TRBV12-3 or TRBV12-4 and TRBJ1-1; D is possibly TRBD1 (5 bases). V lost 2 bases, J lost 3 bases, and 7 bases lay in between. The CDR3 runs 13 residues. CDR3 DNA sequence: TGTGCCAGCAGTTTACAGGGAGACACTGAAGCTTTCTTT. Amino acids: CASSLQGDTEAFF.

By sample fraction, this clonotype is medium-sized. The chain carries TRBV27 and TRBJ1-1; perhaps TRBD1 as D (5 bases). CDR3 length equals 16 residues. The V end was cut by 6 bases, the J end by 2 bases, with 19 bases between. Germline assignment: CDR1 MNHEY and CDR2 SMNVEV (reference sequence). In DNA form, the CDR3 reads TGTGCCAGCAGCCCCCAAGCCGCAGGGCTTAACACTGAAGCTTTCTTT. Protein sequence: CASSPQAAGLNTEAFF.

In its sample, this clonotype was seen a few times. The chain joins TRBV27 to TRBJ2-3, with D maybe TRBD1 (5 bases). In germline, CDR1 is MNHEY, CDR2 SMNVEV (reference sequence). The V gene lost 6 bases and the J gene lost 6 bases, with 10 bases spanning the gap. This CDR3 has 12 residues. CDR3 amino acids: CASRKGLDTQYF. As DNA, the CDR3 is TGTGCCAGCAGGAAGGGGTTGGATACGCAGTATTTT.

This clonotype is medium-sized in the sample. The V call is TRBV19, the J call TRBJ1-1, with D possibly matching TRBD1 (6 bases). Germline values: CDR1 LNHDA, CDR2 SQIVND (reference sequence). Trimming removed 7 bases at V and 2 bases at J, with 8 bases between. This CDR3 region has 12 residues. DNA for the CDR3: TGTGCCAGTAAAGGGGGAAACACTGAAGCTTTCTTT. Protein product: CASKGGNTEAFF.